This T cell receptor beta chain was retrieved from a study of cytomegalovirus exposure and HLA in healthy donors. Across the study: From donors who were HLA-typed, an early data release held 75 million to 85 million unique TCRs.

A few counts support this clone. Its antigen is not known. The CDR3 contains 16 residues. Trimming shortened V by 4 bases and J by 0 bases, and 16 bases separated the two germline ends. In germline, CDR1 is KGHSH, CDR2 LQKENI. Study-level results: Researchers reportedly found TCR beta sequences accurately predicted most subjects' HLA-A and HLA-B alleles. TCR beta V- and J-gene trimming was later associated with a missense DCLRE1C variant. Later on, analysis showed that most CMV-associated TCR beta chains appeared to be HLA-restricted.

Primers: 60 Vbeta forward and 13 Jbeta reverse. TCRdb's copy holds only in-frame clones and misses some; the assay was immunoSEQ multiplex PCR. The sample carries 14,000 or so clones, about 60% recorded once. The sequenced sample was PBMCs. V and J are TRBV18 and TRBJ2-7, with D possibly TRBD2 on 6 matching bases. This clonotype was obtained from a woman aged 45-59 years in good health and CMV-seropositive. The CDR3 nucleotides read TGTGCCAGCTCACTCGACAGAGGGACTTTCTCCTACGAGCAGTACTTC. This codes for CASSLDRGTFSYEQYF.